Listed below are T cell receptor beta chains from one sample, sequenced in a study of shared clonotypes between healthy human individuals. Clones were sequenced by immunoSEQ multiplex PCR, and TCRdb holds only the in-frame ones, with some missing. The table shows 550,000 to 800,000 clones, with 90% occurring only once. Source material: memory CD8+ T cells from PBMCs. Receptors were obtained from a man between 18 and 29 years old in good health. Some clones in this sample may be carry-over from other donors' samples. CDR3s leave out the opening cysteine and the closing phenylalanine or tryptophan.

j_call,v_call,cdr3_aa
TRBJ1-2,TRBV5-1,ASSSPGQIYYGYT
TRBJ2-1,TRBV9,ASSADWTVRYNEQF
TRBJ1-1,TRBV27,ASSFARNTEAF
TRBJ2-3,TRBV4-1,ASSQDIAGGLDTQY
TRBJ1-5,TRBV27,ASNRGNKTGGGCNQPQH
TRBJ2-1,TRBV30,ASGPRYNRGPHNEQF
TRBJ2-2,TRBV2,ASSTRGRPGELF
TRBJ1-2,TRBV21-1,ASSKGRAGANYGYT
TRBJ1-1,TRBV2,ASSEHGLLNTEAF
TRBJ1-3,TRBV9,ASSVEGYTGNTIY
TRBJ2-3,TRBV7-6,ASSPRTSGGSTDTQY
TRBJ2-1,TRBV19,ASSIGLAAYNEQF
TRBJ2-2,TRBV2,ASEVPTPLTGELF
TRBJ2-3,TRBV6-1,ATGWVGRTDTQY
TRBJ1-1,TRBV27,ASSPRDMTEAF
TRBJ2-7,TRBV5-4,ASSLRLASSYEQY
TRBJ2-1,TRBV6-1,ASNPLGARPNEQF
TRBJ2-1,TRBV27,ASSFLPRSYNEQF
TRBJ2-3,TRBV6-5,ASSYARQGTDTQY
TRBJ2-5,TRBV6-5,ASSPVSPVETQY
TRBJ2-7,TRBV28,ASSIAGRYEQY
TRBJ1-5,TRBV27,ASSLSGLFNQPQH
TRBJ2-2,TRBV4-2,ASLRCQEGVWELF
TRBJ2-1,TRBV4-2,ASSRGRDFDEQF
TRBJ2-1,TRBV28,ASSLFAGSLHGQF
TRBJ1-5,TRBV25-1,ASGRTGSQPQH